What follows describes a single TCR beta chain. Profiled with immunoSEQ multiplex PCR; TCRdb holds only in-frame clones, not every one. The sample yields fewer than 400,000 clones, about 90% seen once. This sample stems from a study of blood T cell repertoires in COVID-19. Trimming at V came to 7 bases and at J to 3 bases, leaving 4 bases not matched to a gene. CDR3 size: 13 residues. Per the germline V gene, CDR1 is MNHEY and CDR2 is SVGAGI. Participants, about 18 to 90 years old, spanned under 25 US areas. Sequenced sample: PBMCs or T cells enriched from blood (not recorded which). This chain links TRBV6-5 with TRBJ1-2, with 8 bases matching TRBD1. The receptor was derived from a woman younger than 45 who had recovered from COVID-19. In nucleotides, the CDR3 is TGTGCCAGCACCCTGGACAGGGACTATGGCTACACCTTC. Amino acids: CASTLDRDYGYTF.